These T cell receptor beta chains were read from a single sample in a study of beta chain bispecific antibodies for T cell cancers. The antigens for these receptors are not known. TCRdb fed the 5' RACE reads into MiXCR, producing one record per CDR3 protein. Of 20,000 to 25,000 distinct CDR3 sequences listed, under 3% are singletons. The sample comprised healthy donor T cells cultured with leukemia cells. The receptor source for this set is a human donor in good health. Some clones in this sample may be carry-over from other donors' samples. Both conserved end residues are part of each CDR3. The D gene is left open where the match is weak. Size is stated as once, few, many, or a class for an expanded clone.

j_call v_call d_call clone_size cdr3_nt cdr3_aa
TRBJ2-5 TRBV29-1 TRBD2 many TGCAGCGTTGGTCTTTTCGGCGGGGGGGGAGAGACCCAGTACTTC CSVGLFGGGGETQYF
TRBJ2-3 TRBV2 . many TGTGCCAGCAGTGGATGGTCCGGGATCACAGATACGCAGTATTTT CASSGWSGITDTQYF
TRBJ2-2 TRBV20-1 . many TGCAGTGCTAGTACAGGGTACACCACCGGGGAGCTGTTTTTT CSASTGYTTGELFF
TRBJ2-7 TRBV10-1 TRBD1 many TGCGCCAGCAGGGGACAGTCCTACGAGCAGTACTTC CASRGQSYEQYF
TRBJ2-1 TRBV27 . many TGTGCCAGCAGTTTCTCAGGGGGGTATTTCGAGCAGTTCTTC CASSFSGGYFEQFF
TRBJ2-2 TRBV6-5 TRBD2 many TGTGCCAGCAGTTACTTTCCCCAGCGGGGAGGTACCGGGGAGCTGTTTTTT CASSYFPQRGGTGELFF
TRBJ2-1 TRBV7-2 . many TGTGCCAGCAGCTTATCCACGGGGCCAAGGGACCAGCAGTTCTTC CASSLSTGPRDQQFF
TRBJ1-1 TRBV6-5 . many TGTGCCAGCAGTTACTTAGGGGTAGGCGCTGAAGCTTTCTTT CASSYLGVGAEAFF
TRBJ2-5 TRBV5-1 TRBD2 many TGCGCCCCCTCTGAGCGGGGGACCGAAGAGACCCAGTACTTC CAPSERGTEETQYF
TRBJ2-2 TRBV2 TRBD2 few TGTGCCAGCAGTCCGGGAGGTAGCGGGTCGAACACCGGGGAGCTGTTTTTT CASSPGGSGSNTGELFF
TRBJ1-1 TRBV4-2 . many TGTGCCAGCAGCCAACAGGGAACTGAAGCTTTCTTT CASSQQGTEAFF
TRBJ2-2 TRBV29-1 . few TGCAGCGTTAGAAACACCGGGGAGCTGTTTTTT CSVRNTGELFF
TRBJ2-1 TRBV14 . many TGTGCCAGCAGCCCAGTTTACGGCTCCTACAATGAGCAGTTCTTC CASSPVYGSYNEQFF
TRBJ1-1 TRBV12-3/TRBV12-4 . many TGTGCCAGCAGTTCGTTAGGGCTTGGGACTGAAGCTTTCTTT CASSSLGLGTEAFF